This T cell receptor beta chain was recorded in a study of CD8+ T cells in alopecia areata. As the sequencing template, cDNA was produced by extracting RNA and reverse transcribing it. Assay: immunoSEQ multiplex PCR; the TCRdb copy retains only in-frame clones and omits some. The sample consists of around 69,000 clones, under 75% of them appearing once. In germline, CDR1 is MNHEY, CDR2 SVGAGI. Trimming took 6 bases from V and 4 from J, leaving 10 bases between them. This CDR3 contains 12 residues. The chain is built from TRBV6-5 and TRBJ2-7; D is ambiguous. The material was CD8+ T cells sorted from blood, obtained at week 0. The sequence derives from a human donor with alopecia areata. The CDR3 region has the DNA TGTGCCAGCAGCGACGCAAGTTACGAGCAGTACTTC. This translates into CASSDASYEQYF.